The 20 T cell receptor beta chains presented below share a single source sample, sequenced in a study of blood T cell repertoires in COVID-19 (dated by TCRdb to about 2020). To prepare the library, the immunoSEQ multiplex PCR assay was applied. The immuneACCESS repertoire file appears here via TCRdb, limited to in-frame rearrangements. These files lack a portion of the clones; in checked studies, under half of the deficit traces to unresolved V genes, and the cause of the others is not known. This sample holds 110,000 to 150,000 clones; 88% were observed only once. The top ten clonotypes cover less than 2% of the sample. Sequencing was performed on peripheral blood. The receptors derive from a man aged 65 to 85 with acute or convalescent COVID-19.

For the CDR3, the DNA is TGTGCCAGCAGCTTACAGGGAGGCTATGGCTACACCTTC. This encodes CASSLQGGYGYTF. J is TRBJ1-2 and V is TRBV7-9; tentatively, D is TRBD1 (5 bases). Trimming shortened V by 2 bases and J by 4 bases, and 8 bases separated the two germline ends. Germline V lookup: CDR1 SEHNR, CDR2 FQNEAQ (reference sequence). The CDR3 covers 13 residues.

This sequence joins TRBV6-1 and TRBJ2-5; a possible D gene is TRBD1 (6 bases). The germline V gene encodes CDR1 MNHNS and CDR2 SASEGT. V was shortened by 0 bases and J by 4 bases, with 12 bases between the two germline ends. The CDR3 consists of 15 residues. The DNA for the CDR3 is TGTGCCAGCAGTGAAGCGCTCCAGGGGCCAGAGACCCAGTACTTC. Translated: CASSEALQGPETQYF.

The chain employs TRBV7-9 and TRBJ2-1; TRBD2 agrees at 14 bases. With V trimmed by 5 bases and J by 8 bases, 8 bases remained unmatched. The CDR3 covers 16 residues. CDR1 SEHNR and CDR2 FQNEAQ come from the germline V gene (reference sequence). CDR3: CASSLGTSGRLDEQFF. The CDR3 bases are TGTGCCAGCAGCCTCGGGACTAGCGGGAGATTAGATGAGCAGTTCTTC.

The chain couples TRBV9 to TRBJ2-5, with 12 bases matching TRBD2. V shed 3 bases and J 2 bases; nucleotides not matched to a gene: 5. CDR1 is SGDLS and CDR2 is YYNGEE in the germline V gene. This CDR3 contains 16 residues. CDR3 sequence (DNA): TGTGCCAGCAGCGCGCGGACTAGCGGGGATCAAGAGACCCAGTACTTC. As protein: CASSARTSGDQETQYF.

The CDR3 spells CASSYFQGDSPLHF. The CDR3 DNA sequence: TGTGCCAGCAGTTACTTCCAGGGGGATTCACCCCTCCACTTT. The chain recombines TRBV6-6 with TRBJ1-6; 7 positions match TRBD1. The V segment lost 1 base and the J segment 8 bases; nucleotides outside the gene matches: 2. Germline V gene sequence: CDR1 MNHNY, CDR2 SVGAGI (reference sequence). The CDR3 has 14 residues.

The chain has TRBV28 and TRBJ1-1; D call uncertain. The CDR3 loop spans 14 amino acids. Germline V lookup: CDR1 MDHEN, CDR2 SYDVKM. Trimming stripped 5 bases from V and 1 base from J, with 11 bases between. The CDR3 protein is CASSAIQSNTEAFF. The CDR3 nucleotides read TGTGCCAGCAGTGCGATTCAATCGAACACTGAAGCTTTCTTT.

This chain connects TRBV4-2 to TRBJ2-2; D is uncertain. Trimming took 4 bases from V and 3 from J, leaving 12 bases between them. The V gene's germline CDR1 is LGHNA and CDR2 YNFKEQ. The CDR3 has 15 residues. The CDR3 here is CASSPLTYYTGELFF. In DNA, the CDR3 is TGTGCCAGCAGCCCTTTGACTTATTACACCGGGGAGCTGTTTTTT.

As DNA, the CDR3 is TGTGCCAGCAGTCAATACAGGTCGGGTCAGCCCCAGCATTTT. The encoded protein is CASSQYRSGQPQHF. This rearrangement joins TRBV7-2 to TRBJ1-5, with D perhaps matching TRBD1 (5 bases). CDR1 and CDR2 (germline): SGHTA, FQGNSA. The CDR3 extends over 14 amino acids. Trimming pared 6 bases from V and 6 bases from J, leaving 15 bases between.

This clone was counted once. V gene TRBV9 combines with J gene TRBJ1-1; D is perhaps TRBD1 (6 bases). The CDR3 totals 15 residues. The germline V gene has CDR1 SGDLS and CDR2 YYNGEE. V was cut by 4 bases and J by 1 base, with 14 bases left in between. The CDR3 DNA follows: TGTGCCAGCAGCCCACTACAGGGTTGGAACACTGAAGCTTTCTTT. Translated, it gives CASSPLQGWNTEAFF.

This chain uses TRBV5-5 with TRBJ2-5; D is uncertain. The V and J ends lost 2 bases and 4 bases respectively, with 3 bases between them. CDR1 and CDR2 (germline): SGHKS, YYEKEE (reference sequence). The CDR3 extends over 11 amino acids. The CDR3: CASSFSETQYF. The CDR3 DNA follows: TGTGCCAGCAGCTTCTCAGAGACCCAGTACTTC.

In this sample, this clone turned up once. This chain uses TRBV4-1 with TRBJ2-3, with 9 nucleotides matching TRBD2. The CDR3 has 15 amino acids. Germline assignment: CDR1 MGHRA and CDR2 YSYEKL. The V segment lost 2 bases and the J segment 2 bases; nucleotides outside the gene matches: 2. The CDR3 is CASSQLAGSTDTQYF. CDR3 DNA sequence: TGCGCCAGCAGCCAACTAGCGGGATCCACAGATACGCAGTATTTT.

This rearrangement joins TRBV23-1 to TRBJ1-5, with D unresolved. TRBV23-1 is sorted into the ORF group, with uncertain function. The CDR3 sequence is 14 residues long. Trimming shortened V by 0 bases and J by 3 bases, and 6 bases separated the two germline ends. The CDR3 spells CASSQSRINQPQHF. CDR3 in DNA: TGCGCCAGCAGTCAATCGCGCATCAATCAGCCCCAGCATTTT.

The V call is TRBV21-1, the J call TRBJ2-2; the table names TRBD1, a call not compared with the DNA. TRBV21-1 is a known pseudogene. The CDR3 has 19 amino acids. As DNA, the CDR3 is TGTGCCAGCAGCAAATATATAACAGGGGCCCTCGGGAACACCGGGGAGCTGTTTTTT. Encoded protein: CASSKYITGALGNTGELFF.

This chain joins TRBV6-6 and TRBJ1-2, with D possibly being TRBD1 (5 bases). Germline CDR1 reads MNHNY; CDR2 reads SVGAGI (reference sequence). V was cut by 5 bases and J by 5 bases, with 15 bases left in between. The CDR3 runs 14 residues. CDR3 in amino acids: CASSGAGGSYGYTF. CDR3 nucleotide sequence: TGTGCCAGCAGTGGGGCGGGGGGAAGTTATGGCTACACCTTC.

This clone has more than one count but fewer than ten. V gene TRBV12-3 or TRBV12-4 combines with J gene TRBJ1-1; D is ambiguous. The V and J ends lost 1 base and 9 bases respectively, with 6 bases between them. The CDR3 loop spans 11 amino acids. This CDR3 is CASSLGLQAFF. The CDR3 DNA follows: TGTGCCAGCAGTTTAGGGCTTCAAGCTTTCTTT.

The chain uses TRBV6-5 and TRBJ2-6, with D possibly being TRBD2 (6 bases). Germline V CDR1 and CDR2: MNHEY, SVGAGI. The length of the CDR3 is 15 residues. Trimming left V 6 bases short and J 3 bases short, with 12 bases between. The DNA for the CDR3 is TGTGCCAGCAGCCCGCGGGGTAGTGGGGCCAACGTCCTGACTTTC. Protein product: CASSPRGSGANVLTF.

This sequence joins TRBV5-8 and TRBJ1-3, with D unclear. V lost 4 bases and J 3 bases, leaving 17 bases between the germline ends. Germline loops: CDR1 SGHTS, CDR2 YDEGEE. The CDR3 has 16 residues. The CDR3 reads CASSPRTASLGNTIYF. For the CDR3, the DNA is TGTGCCAGCAGCCCAAGGACTGCGTCCCTTGGAAACACCATATATTTT.

The chain couples TRBV28 to TRBJ2-7, with 7 bases fitting TRBD1. Trimming took 5 bases from V and 0 from J; bases not matched to a gene: 10. This CDR3 comprises 16 residues. CDR1 is MDHEN, CDR2 SYDVKM, per germline. The CDR3 DNA sequence: TGTGCCAGCAGTCCCCCCGGACAGGCAAGCTCCTACGAGCAGTACTTC. Translating gives CASSPPGQASSYEQYF.

The genes are TRBV7-3 and TRBJ2-1, with D tentatively TRBD1 (5 bases). CDR1 and CDR2 from the germline V gene are SGHTA and FQGTGA. The length of the CDR3 is 13 residues. V shed 5 bases and J shed 6 bases, with 11 bases lying between them. Written as DNA, the CDR3 is TGTGCCAGCAGCCCAAAGGGGTTCAATGAGCAGTTCTTC. Translation: CASSPKGFNEQFF.

The chain is built from TRBV3-1 (or the pseudogene TRBV3-2) and TRBJ2-3; weak D call: TRBD1 (5 bases). This CDR3 region has 14 residues. V lost 0 bases to trimming and J lost 6 bases, with 10 bases between them. The germline V gene encodes CDR1 LGHDT and CDR2 YNNKEL (reference sequence). CDR3 coding DNA: TGTGCCAGCAGCCAAGAGGGGCGGTCCGATACGCAGTATTTT. Translated: CASSQEGRSDTQYF.